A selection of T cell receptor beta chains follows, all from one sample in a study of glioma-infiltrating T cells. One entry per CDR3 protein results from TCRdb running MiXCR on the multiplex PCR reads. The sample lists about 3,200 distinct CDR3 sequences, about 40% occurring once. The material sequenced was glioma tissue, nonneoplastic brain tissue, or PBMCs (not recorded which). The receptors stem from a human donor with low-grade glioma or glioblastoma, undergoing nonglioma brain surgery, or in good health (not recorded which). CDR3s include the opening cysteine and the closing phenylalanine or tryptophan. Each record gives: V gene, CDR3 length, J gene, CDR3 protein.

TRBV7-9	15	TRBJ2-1	CASSQGTGGNNEQFF
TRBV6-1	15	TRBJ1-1	CASIRAGGLHTEAFF
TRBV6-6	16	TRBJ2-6	CASSYARSSGANVLTF
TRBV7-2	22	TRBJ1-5	CASSFYICSAREGLVSNQPQHF
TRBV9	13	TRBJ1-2	CASSVGAGFGYTF
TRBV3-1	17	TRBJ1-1	CASSQDKRAGMNTEAFF
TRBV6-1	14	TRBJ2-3	CASSWGGPTDTQYF
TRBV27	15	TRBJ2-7	CASSLYSGPGGEQYF
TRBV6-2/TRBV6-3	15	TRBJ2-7	CASTIGTSGTDEQYF
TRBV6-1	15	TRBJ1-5	CASSPQTGTKETQHF
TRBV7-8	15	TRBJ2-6	CASTEASSGANVLTF
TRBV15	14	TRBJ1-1	CATNEDRVNTEAFF
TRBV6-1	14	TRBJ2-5	CASRPKGYQETQYF
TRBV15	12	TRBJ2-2	CATSRYAGELFF
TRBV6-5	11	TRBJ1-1	CAAVMGTEDFF
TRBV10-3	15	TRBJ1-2	CAISEPQTGYYGYTF
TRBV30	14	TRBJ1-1	CAWSSGSLVPEAFF
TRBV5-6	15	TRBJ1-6	CASSRWTTQGSPLHF
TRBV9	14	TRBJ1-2	CASSVDNSNYGYTF
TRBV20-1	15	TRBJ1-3	CSEILAGGSGNTIYF
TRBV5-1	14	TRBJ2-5	CASSFASGEETQYF
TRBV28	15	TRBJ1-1	CASRGSGPKRTEAFF
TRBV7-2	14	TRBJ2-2	CASSRIRPTGELFF
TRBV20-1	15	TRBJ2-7	CSAEPPGQGSYEQYF
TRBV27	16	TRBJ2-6	CASSLSRGPGANVLTF
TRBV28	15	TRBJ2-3	CASSLSGQSTDTQYF